The TCR beta chain under discussion was sequenced for a study of CD8+CD57+ T cells in acquired aplastic anemia. Study background: An average of 3.2 ug of DNA was obtained from sorted CD4+ and CD8+ cells. General study results and limits: Controls and patients did not differ significantly in CD8+ Simpson's diversity. Overlap between patients and controls comprised just under 30 CD8+ CDR3 sequences.

Many counts were recorded for this clonotype. Its antigen remains unidentified. This CDR3 region has 17 residues. The trim removed 1 base at V and 4 bases at J, leaving 7 bases unmatched. TCR beta VDJ combinations and CDR3 sequences were profiled from genomic DNA. TCRdb re-derived calls from the reads in MiXCR, one entry per CDR3 protein. The sample carries roughly 250,000 distinct CDR3 sequences, around half recorded once. Patients picked for sequencing had shown CD8+CD57+ cell expansion detected by flow cytometry. Sequenced material: sorted CD4+, CD8+, or CD8+CD57+ T cells (not recorded which) from PBMCs. V usage is TRBV12-3 or TRBV12-4 and J usage is TRBJ1-5; 10 bases are a match to TRBD1. The sequence came from a human donor with aplastic anemia. CDR3 loop: CASSLGDRGSGNQPQHF. The DNA for the CDR3 is TGTGCCAGCAGTTTAGGGGACAGGGGAAGTGGTAATCAGCCCCAGCATTTT.